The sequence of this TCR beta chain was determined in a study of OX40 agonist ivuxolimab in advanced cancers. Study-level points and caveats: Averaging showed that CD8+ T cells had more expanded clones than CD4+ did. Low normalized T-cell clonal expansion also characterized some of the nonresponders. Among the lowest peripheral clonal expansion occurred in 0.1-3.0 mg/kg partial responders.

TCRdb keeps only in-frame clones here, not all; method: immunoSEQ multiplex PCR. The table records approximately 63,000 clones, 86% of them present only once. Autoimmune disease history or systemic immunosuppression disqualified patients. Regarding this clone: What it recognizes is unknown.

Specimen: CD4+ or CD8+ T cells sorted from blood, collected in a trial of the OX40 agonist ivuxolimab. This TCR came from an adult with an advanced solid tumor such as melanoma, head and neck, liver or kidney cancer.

The CDR3 sequence is CASSLNQGIQPQHF. The CDR3 nucleotides are TGTGCCAGCAGCTTAAACCAGGGGATTCAGCCCCAGCATTTT. V and J are TRBV5-5 and TRBJ1-5; tentative D call: TRBD1 (6 bases). Trimming took 2 bases from V and 6 from J, leaving 12 bases between them. This CDR3 is built from 14 residues. Per the germline V gene, CDR1 is SGHKS and CDR2 is YYEKEE (reference sequence). Full variable domain (remainder filled in from reference TRBV5-5 and TRBJ1-5): DAGVTQSPTHLIKTRGQQVTLRCSPISGHKSVSWYQQVLGQGPQFIFQYYEKEERGRGNFPDRFSARQFPNYSSELNVNALLLGDSALYLCASSLNQGIQPQHFGDGTRLSIL.